This entry describes one TCR beta chain. Its antigen remains undetermined. Base quality data are lacking; no much larger clone is found one base away. The data originate from a study of cytomegalovirus exposure and HLA in healthy donors (dated by TCRdb to 2015 to 2018). For the wider study: In an earlier analysis of under 750 of the donors, 250 to 350 Gb of sequence data and 90 million to 130 million unique TCR beta sequences from some 170 million T cells were reported. An early release that covered approximately 600 HLA-typed donors contained 250 to 350 gigabases of sequencing data and 75 million to 100 million unique TCR sequences. Of the approximately 400 genotyped donors, approximately 82% fell in the genetic ancestry cluster associated with self-reported Caucasian donors. The study was designed to test whether signatures of past pathogen exposure could be identified by cataloging public T cell receptors. Using immunosequencing, the study profiled T cell repertoires from about 620 subjects and related those repertoires to cytomegalovirus serostatus. Along with the approximately 700-subject first cohort, a separate validation cohort of over 90 different subjects was used. To predict cytomegalovirus infection status, the study brought together high-throughput TCR immunosequencing, statistical association of individual TCRs with disease status, and machine learning. In a later analysis, previously published TCR beta repertoires from 550 to 700 donors were re-analyzed and high-resolution HLA genotyping was added so that TCR occurrence patterns could be studied. In the later analysis, no new phenotypic data were used to find candidate immune exposures; instead, reliance was placed on TCR beta sequences and their occurrence across donors. An earlier analysis of approximately 580 of the donors used high-throughput TCR beta sequencing to judge whether each TCR beta V gene segment behaved as functional or pseudogenic. Donor age, sex, ethnicity and CMV serostatus were collected together with the repertoire data. A later genetic analysis used genome-wide SNP genotypes for about 55% of the 666 donors, treating that subset as a discovery cohort. All discovery cohort repertoires had been generated using a single sequencing platform. Both class I and class II loci were covered by HLA typing, at four-digit resolution. The number of donors typed differed by locus, with roughly 629-640 for A, B, C, DRB1 and DQB1, roughly 520 for DQA1, 600 to 610 for DPA1, and some 440 for DPB1. A handful of DR-DQ haplotypes were handled as single units for association and clustering because linkage in the cohort was strong. Across some 400 genotyped donors of the cohort, an average of approximately 200,000 unique TCR beta nucleotide sequences per donor were sequenced, and roughly 20% of those sequences were non-productive.

The study at large found these results: Compared with equally common non-associated chains, HLA-associated TCR beta chains in a later analysis were more clonally expanded and had lower generation probabilities. The study listed 164 TCR beta chains as associated with cytomegalovirus. A later analysis associated about 17,000 TCR beta sequences with specific HLA alleles at a false discovery rate of 0.05. The authors suggested that the approach could potentially be generalized to other disease states and immunological phenotypes. The sequencing pipeline was judged likely to have produced a cluster of highly shared sequence variants as a technical artifact. A later genetic analysis reported fewer N-insertions in productive TCRs among donors in an Asian-associated ancestry cluster than the roughly 650-donor mean. In an earlier analysis of 587 of the donors, most TCR beta V segments appeared in productive rearrangements about 87% or about 30% of the time, broadly matching IMGT annotations. In vitro tests confirmed that a few of the cytomegalovirus-associated TCR beta chains recognize cytomegalovirus antigens. Roughly uniform sequencing depth across donors was assumed in presence/absence analyses, although this assumption may not hold. HLA typing was unavailable for some donors at each locus, so association tests used only the typed subset. This cohort had only TCR beta chains sequenced, and the lack of alpha or paired-chain data limited which features could be detected. In a later analysis, several top co-occurrence clusters were reported to appear linked to parvovirus B19, influenza, CMV and Epstein-Barr virus. Because counts were too low, approximately 15 rarely observed V segments, including chromosome 9 orphons, were excluded from the earlier analysis of around 640 of the donors. When HLA alleles, especially DR and DQ, strongly co-occurred, TCR associations were difficult to assign to individual alleles. An association between a missense DCLRE1C variant and V-gene and J-gene trimming of TCR beta chains was found in a later genetic analysis and replicated in an independent cohort. The only immune exposure information available for the cohort was CMV serostatus. A later analysis found that TCR association rates varied across HLA loci, with DRB1 alleles showing the most associated TCRs and HLA-C alleles the fewest. The classifier was reported to diagnose cytomegalovirus status with high specificity and sensitivity in both the original cohort and the validation cohort. Most TCR sequences were seen in very few donors, while some public TCRs were found in many individuals. A further reported finding was that TCR beta sequences accurately predicted the HLA-A and HLA-B alleles for most subjects in the first cohort. Correlated functional status among segregating V segments might reflect linkage disequilibrium, but an unknown experimental factor could not be ruled out. Most CMV-associated TCR beta chains appeared to be HLA-restricted in a later analysis, and the HLA associations seemed to be driven largely by CMV exposure.

The library was made by the immunoSEQ multiplex PCR assay. For the multiplex PCR, a mixture combining 60 forward primers for TCR Vbeta segments and 13 reverse primers for TCR Jbeta segments was used. Amplification of the CDR3 region of rearranged TCR beta genes was performed with a multiplex PCR assay on genomic DNA. Amplified TCR beta libraries were sequenced as 87-base-pair reads on the Illumina HiSeq System. The authors processed their data as follows. Across the roughly 640 repertoires, a later analysis counted 60 million to 90 million unique TCR beta chains, some 11 million of which were shared by at least two donors. A nearest-neighbor algorithm error-corrected the raw reads and collapsed the reads into unique sequences, merging closely related sequences to remove PCR and sequencing errors. V, D and J gene segments were assigned by aligning CDR3 sequences to IMGT reference sequences. For a sequence to be retained, a match of at least six nucleotides to both a V gene segment and a J gene segment was required. A rearrangement counted as productive if the CDR3 had no stop codons and remained in frame with V and J, and every other rearrangement counted as non-productive. Following IMGT convention, CDR3 was defined as the stretch from the second conserved V-encoded cysteine to the conserved J-encoded phenylalanine. Sequences without an unambiguous match to a single V gene segment were excluded from the earlier analysis of about 600 of the donors. In an earlier analysis of several hundred of the donors, V segments were called functional above 56.7% productive rearrangements and were called segregating when the between-donor standard deviation exceeded 5%. A statistical classification framework was built for diagnosing cytomegalovirus status from the catalog of TCR beta chain sequences. In a later analysis, TCR nucleotide sequences were compared against IMGT/GENE-DB human TR gene sequences so that V and J genes could be assigned. The TCRdist pipeline was used in a later analysis to assign CDR3 sequences and most-parsimonious VDJ recombination scenarios. A later analysis defined each TCR beta chain by its CDR3 amino acid sequence plus V-gene family, and excluded reads lacking a unique V-gene family. A later analysis removed roughly 590 highly shared, low-generation-probability nucleotide sequences to deal with suspected cross-contamination and a sequencing artifact. In a later analysis, a clonal expansion index was calculated for each public chain from normalized within-repertoire ranks of inferred template counts. A later analysis computed generation probabilities with a VDJ recombination model fitted to out-of-frame rearrangements, and checked the results against IGoR. In a later analysis, TCR-TCR, TCR-HLA and TCR-CMV co-occurrence was scored with hypergeometric tests, and a repertoire-size bias correction was applied to TCR pairs. In a later analysis, false discovery rates were estimated by permuting HLA or CMV assignments 20 times. In a later analysis, co-occurring TCRs were grouped using DBSCAN, with TCRdist sequence similarity added in when clustering inside HLA-allele-positive subsets. Repertoires with fewer than 30,000 or more than 120,000 public chains were left out of co-occurrence clustering, as were about 5 repertoires with anomalous nucleotide sharing. The table comes from immuneACCESS by way of TCRdb, which keeps in-frame sequences with V and J called. Part of the clones is missing from these tables; in studies checked, under half for an unresolved V gene and the rest for unknown reasons. For V, J and clone size, that table is used; D and trimming come from the DNA. The sample table shows around 150,000 clones, and approximately 67% are seen once. Roughly 4.4% of the sample belongs to the ten largest clones.

The cohort was made up of roughly 670 healthy bone marrow donors. At the time of sampling, all cohort members were nominally healthy, though unrecorded immune exposures were likely present. The donor was CMV seropositive and belonged to the group of a few hundred seropositive cohort members. A peripheral blood sample was collected from each donor, and TCR beta sequencing was performed on peripheral blood mononuclear cells. The Qiagen DNeasy Blood Extraction Kit was used to extract genomic DNA from the blood cell samples. This sequence was found in a woman aged 18-29 years in good health and CMV-seropositive. Input material: PBMCs.

The DNA reads TGTGCCAGCAGTTTGATAACACCCGCTGGAAACACCATATATTTT. This yields the protein CASSLITPAGNTIYF. This receptor chain uses TRBV6-5 and TRBJ1-3, with the D gene too uncertain to name. V sheds 4 bases and J sheds 2 bases, leaving 12 bases between their ends. CDR3 length: 15 amino acids, cysteine to phenylalanine. CDR3 DNA is the only sequence kept; it has 45 bases, read in frame from the first base. In the germline V gene, CDR1 corresponds to MNHEY and CDR2 to SVGAGI.